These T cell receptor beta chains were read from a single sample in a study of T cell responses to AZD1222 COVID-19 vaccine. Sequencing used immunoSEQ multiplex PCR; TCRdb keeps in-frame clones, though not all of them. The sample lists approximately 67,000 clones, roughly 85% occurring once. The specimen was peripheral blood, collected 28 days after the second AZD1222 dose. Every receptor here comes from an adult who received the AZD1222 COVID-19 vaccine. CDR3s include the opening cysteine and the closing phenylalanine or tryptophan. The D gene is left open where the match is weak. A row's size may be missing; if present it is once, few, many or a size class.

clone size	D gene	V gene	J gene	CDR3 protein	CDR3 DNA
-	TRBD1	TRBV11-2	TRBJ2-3	CASSQRTGATSTDTQYF	TGTGCCAGCAGCCAACGGACAGGCGCTACTAGCACAGATACGCAGTATTTT
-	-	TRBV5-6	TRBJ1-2	CASSSSRGAYGYTF	TGTGCCAGCAGCTCGTCTCGGGGGGCATATGGCTACACCTTC
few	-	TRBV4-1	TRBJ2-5	CASSQPTSEEETQYF	TGCGCCAGCAGCCAACCCACCAGTGAGGAAGAGACCCAGTACTTC
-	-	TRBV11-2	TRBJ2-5	CASSLGGEETQYF	TGTGCCAGCAGCTTAGGAGGGGAAGAGACCCAGTACTTC
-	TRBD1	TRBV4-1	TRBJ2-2	CASRLQGAGTGELFF	TGCGCCAGCAGACTACAGGGGGCGGGCACCGGGGAGCTGTTTTTT
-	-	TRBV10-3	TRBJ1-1	CAIRRTANTEAFF	TGTGCCATCAGGAGGACAGCAAACACTGAAGCTTTCTTT
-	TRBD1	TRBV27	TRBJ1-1	CASSPGGGMNTEAFF	TGTGCCAGCAGTCCAGGGGGTGGAATGAACACTGAAGCTTTCTTT
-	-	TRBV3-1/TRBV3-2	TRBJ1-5	CASSQAQGRQPQHF	TGTGCCAGCAGCCAAGCACAGGGACGCCAGCCCCAGCATTTT
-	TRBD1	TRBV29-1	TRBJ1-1	CSGSGTVNTEAFF	TGCAGCGGGTCCGGGACAGTGAACACTGAAGCTTTCTTT
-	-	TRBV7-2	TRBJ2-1	CASSLDGGRRNEQFF	TGTGCCAGCAGCTTAGACGGCGGCAGACGGAATGAGCAGTTCTTC
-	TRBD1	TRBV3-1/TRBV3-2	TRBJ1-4	CASSPGTGDNEKLFF	TGTGCCAGCAGCCCGGGGACAGGCGATAATGAAAAACTGTTTTTT
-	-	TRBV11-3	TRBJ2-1	CASSAGLPDYNEQFF	TGTGCCAGCAGCGCCGGACTCCCGGACTACAATGAGCAGTTCTTC
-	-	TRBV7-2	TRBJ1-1	CASSLARQATEAFF	TGTGCCAGCAGCTTAGCTCGGCAGGCCACTGAAGCTTTCTTT
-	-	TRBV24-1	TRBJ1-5	CATSDPRDPNQPQHF	TGTGCCACCAGTGATCCCAGGGACCCTAATCAGCCCCAGCATTTT
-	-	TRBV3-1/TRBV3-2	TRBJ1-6	CASSHTTRNSPLHF	TGTGCCAGCAGCCATACGACGCGGAATTCACCCCTCCACTTT
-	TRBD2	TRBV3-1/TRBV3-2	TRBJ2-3	CAVGTSGGLTDTQYF	TGTGCCGTCGGGACTAGCGGGGGACTTACAGATACGCAGTATTTT
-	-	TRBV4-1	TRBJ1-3	CASSQERPNSGNTIYF	TGCGCCAGCAGCCAAGAGAGGCCGAACTCTGGAAACACCATATATTTT
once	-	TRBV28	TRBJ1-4	CASSSRQRVANEKLFF	TGTGCCAGCAGTTCCCGACAGAGGGTGGCTAATGAAAAACTGTTTTTT
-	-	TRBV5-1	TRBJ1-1	CASSLGAGSNTEAFF	TGCGCCAGCAGCTTGGGGGCAGGGTCGAACACTGAAGCTTTCTTT
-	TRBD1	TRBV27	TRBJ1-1	CASSLLARGTSEAFF	TGTGCCAGCAGTTTATTAGCCAGGGGGACCTCTGAAGCTTTCTTT
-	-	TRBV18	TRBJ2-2	CASSPGTGAPAGELFF	TGTGCCAGCTCACCAGGGACGGGGGCCCCCGCCGGGGAGCTGTTTTTT
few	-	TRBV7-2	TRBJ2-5	CASSLPSSETQYF	TGTGCCAGCAGCTTGCCTAGCTCGGAGACCCAGTACTTC
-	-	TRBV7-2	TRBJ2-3	CASSLIRLASDTQYF	TGTGCCAGCAGCTTAATCCGGCTAGCTTCAGATACGCAGTATTTT
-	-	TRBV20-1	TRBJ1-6	CSASLRGDSPLHF	TGCAGTGCTAGTCTCAGGGGAGATTCACCCCTCCACTTT
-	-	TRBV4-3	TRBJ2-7	CASSQVLSYEQYF	TGCGCCAGCAGCCAAGTTCTGTCCTACGAGCAGTACTTC
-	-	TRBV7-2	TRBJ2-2	CASSLGQANTGELFF	TGTGCCAGCAGCTTAGGACAGGCGAACACCGGGGAGCTGTTTTTT
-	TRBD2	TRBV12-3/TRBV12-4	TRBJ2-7	CASSLGGGYEQYF	TGTGCCAGCAGTTTAGGGGGAGGGTACGAGCAGTACTTC
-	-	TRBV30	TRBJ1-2	CAWSNGYGYTF	TGTGCCTGGAGTAACGGCTATGGCTACACCTTC
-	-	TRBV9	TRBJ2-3	CASSAAYGGSSTDTQYF	TGTGCCAGCAGCGCCGCCTATGGCGGTTCTAGCACAGATACGCAGTATTTT
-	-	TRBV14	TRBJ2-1	CASSQERGYNEQFF	TGTGCCAGCAGCCAAGAGAGGGGGTACAATGAGCAGTTCTTC
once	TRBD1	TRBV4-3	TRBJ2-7	CASSQDRGQGYEQYF	TGCGCCAGCAGCCAAGACAGGGGACAGGGCTACGAGCAGTACTTC
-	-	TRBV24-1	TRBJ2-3	CATSDPEEGGDTQYF	TGTGCCACCAGTGACCCTGAGGAGGGGGGAGATACGCAGTATTTT
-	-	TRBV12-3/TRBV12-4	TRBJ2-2	CASRRDTGELFF	TGTGCCAGCAGGCGGGACACCGGGGAGCTGTTTTTT
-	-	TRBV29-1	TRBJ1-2	CSGREGYGYTF	TGCAGCGGGCGGGAAGGCTATGGCTACACCTTC
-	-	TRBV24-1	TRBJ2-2	CATSDPDKNTGELFF	TGTGCCACCAGTGACCCTGACAAGAACACCGGGGAGCTGTTTTTT
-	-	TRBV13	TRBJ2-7	CASSNGAYEQYF	TGTGCCAGCAGCAACGGGGCCTACGAGCAGTACTTC
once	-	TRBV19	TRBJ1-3	CASSLTGRRSSGNTIYF	TGTGCCAGTAGTTTGACGGGTAGGAGAAGCTCTGGAAACACCATATATTTT